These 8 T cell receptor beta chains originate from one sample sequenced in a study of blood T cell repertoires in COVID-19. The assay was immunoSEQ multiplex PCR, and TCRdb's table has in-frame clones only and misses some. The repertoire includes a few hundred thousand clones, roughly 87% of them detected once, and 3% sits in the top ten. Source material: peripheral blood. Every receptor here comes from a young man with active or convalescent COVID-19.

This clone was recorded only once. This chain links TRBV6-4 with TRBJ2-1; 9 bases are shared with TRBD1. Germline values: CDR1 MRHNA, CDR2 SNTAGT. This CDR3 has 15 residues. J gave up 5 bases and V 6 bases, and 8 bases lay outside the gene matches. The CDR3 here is CASSDAGTGNNEQFF. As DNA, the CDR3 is TGTGCCAGCAGCGACGCCGGGACAGGGAACAATGAGCAGTTCTTC.

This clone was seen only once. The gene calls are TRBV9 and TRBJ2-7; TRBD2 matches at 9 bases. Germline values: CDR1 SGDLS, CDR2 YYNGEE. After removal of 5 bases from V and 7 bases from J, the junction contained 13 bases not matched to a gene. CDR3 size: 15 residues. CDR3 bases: TGTGCCAGCAGTCCGTCCGGGACTAGCATCAGTGAGCAGTACTTC. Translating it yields CASSPSGTSISEQYF.

Written as DNA, the CDR3 is TGTGCCAGCAGCCAAGATTGGGGCAGCCACGAGCAGTACTTC. Translation: CASSQDWGSHEQYF. The V call is TRBV14, the J call TRBJ2-7; D is possibly TRBD1 (5 bases). CDR3 size: 14 residues. The ends were cut back, 0 bases at V and 5 bases at J, with 11 bases in the middle. CDR1 and CDR2 from the germline V gene are SGHDN and FVKESK.

CDR3 amino acids: CASKSPRGGANTGELFF. The CDR3 DNA reads as TGTGCCAGCAAATCCCCCCGGGGGGGGGCAAACACCGGGGAGCTGTTTTTT. The chain combines TRBV7-2 with TRBJ2-2, with 8 bases aligning to TRBD2. The CDR3 is made up of 17 amino acids. V was clipped by 7 bases and J by 2 bases; unmatched bases: 12. Germline CDR1 and CDR2: SGHTA and FQGNSA.

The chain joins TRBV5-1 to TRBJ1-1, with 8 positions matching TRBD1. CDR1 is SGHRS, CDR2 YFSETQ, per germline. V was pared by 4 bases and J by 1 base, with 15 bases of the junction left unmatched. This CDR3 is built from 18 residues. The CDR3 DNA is TGCGCCAGCAGCCTGCTTAGAAACCCGACAGGGGAGAACACTGAAGCTTTCTTT. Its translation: CASSLLRNPTGENTEAFF. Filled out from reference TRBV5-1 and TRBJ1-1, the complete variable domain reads KAGVTQTPRYLIKTRGQQVTLSCSPISGHRSVSWYQQTPGQGLQFLFEYFSETQRNKGNFPGRFSGRQFSNSRSEMNVSTLELGDSALYLCASSLLRNPTGENTEAFFGQGTRLTVV.

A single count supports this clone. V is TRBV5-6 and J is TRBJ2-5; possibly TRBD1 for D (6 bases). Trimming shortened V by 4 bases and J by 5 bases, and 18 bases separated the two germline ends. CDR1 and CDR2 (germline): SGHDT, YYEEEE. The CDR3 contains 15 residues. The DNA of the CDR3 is TGTGCCAGCAGCGAGACCGGGACATTGGGGGAGACCCAGTACTTC. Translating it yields CASSETGTLGETQYF.

CDR3 residues: CATSEPTSVETQYF. In DNA form, the CDR3 reads TGTGCCACCAGTGAACCTACTTCCGTAGAGACCCAGTACTTC. The chain uses TRBV24-1 and TRBJ2-5; D is uncertain. CDR3 length: 14 residues. V gave up 4 bases and J gave up 4 bases, with 12 bases separating them. Germline CDR1 is KGHDR and CDR2 is SFDVKD.

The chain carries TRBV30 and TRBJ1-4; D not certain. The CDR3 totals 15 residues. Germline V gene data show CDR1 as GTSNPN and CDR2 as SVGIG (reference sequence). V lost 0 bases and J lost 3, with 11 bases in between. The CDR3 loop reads CAWSVMGSPNEKLFF. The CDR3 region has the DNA TGTGCCTGGAGTGTAATGGGCAGCCCTAATGAAAAACTGTTTTTT.